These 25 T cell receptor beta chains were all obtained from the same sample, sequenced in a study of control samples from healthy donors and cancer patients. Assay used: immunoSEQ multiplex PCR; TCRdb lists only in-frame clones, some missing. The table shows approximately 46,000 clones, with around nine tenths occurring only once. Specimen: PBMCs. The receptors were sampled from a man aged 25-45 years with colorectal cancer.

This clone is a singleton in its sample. The CDR3 spells CASRYGGYTDTQYF. The CDR3 coding sequence is TGTGCCAGTCGGTATGGCGGTTACACAGATACGCAGTATTTT. The chain combines TRBV19 with TRBJ2-3, with D unresolved. CDR3 length: 14 residues. Per germline, CDR1 LNHDA and CDR2 SQIVND (reference sequence). Trimming removed 8 bases from V and 2 bases from J, with 14 bases in between.

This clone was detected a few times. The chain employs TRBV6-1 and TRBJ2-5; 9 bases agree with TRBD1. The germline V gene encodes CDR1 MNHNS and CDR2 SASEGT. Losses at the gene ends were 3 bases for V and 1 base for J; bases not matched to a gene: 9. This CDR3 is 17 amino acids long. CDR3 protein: CASSDVPTGGSQETQYF. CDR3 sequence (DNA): TGTGCCAGCAGTGACGTCCCGACAGGGGGGTCCCAAGAGACCCAGTACTTC.

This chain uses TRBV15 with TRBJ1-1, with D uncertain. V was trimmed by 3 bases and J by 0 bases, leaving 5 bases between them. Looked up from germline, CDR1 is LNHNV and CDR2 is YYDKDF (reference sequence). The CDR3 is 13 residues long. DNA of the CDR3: TGTGCCACCAGCAGGTTGATGAACACTGAAGCTTTCTTT. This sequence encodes CATSRLMNTEAFF.

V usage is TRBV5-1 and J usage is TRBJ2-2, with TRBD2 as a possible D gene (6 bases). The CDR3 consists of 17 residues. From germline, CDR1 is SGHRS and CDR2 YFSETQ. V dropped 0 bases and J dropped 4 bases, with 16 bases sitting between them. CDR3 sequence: CASSLGSAGTATGELFF. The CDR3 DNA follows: TGCGCCAGCAGCTTGGGTTCCGCCGGGACTGCCACCGGGGAGCTGTTTTTT.

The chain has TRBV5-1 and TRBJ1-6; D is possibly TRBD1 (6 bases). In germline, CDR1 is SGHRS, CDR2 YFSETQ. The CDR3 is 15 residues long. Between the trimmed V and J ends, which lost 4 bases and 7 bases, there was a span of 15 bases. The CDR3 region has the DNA TGCGCCAGCAGCCCCCGGACAGTCGAAAATTCACCCCTCCACTTT. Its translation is CASSPRTVENSPLHF. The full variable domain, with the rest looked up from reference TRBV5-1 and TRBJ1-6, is KAGVTQTPRYLIKTRGQQVTLSCSPISGHRSVSWYQQTPGQGLQFLFEYFSETQRNKGNFPGRFSGRQFSNSRSEMNVSTLELGDSALYLCASSPRTVENSPLHFGNGTRLTVT.

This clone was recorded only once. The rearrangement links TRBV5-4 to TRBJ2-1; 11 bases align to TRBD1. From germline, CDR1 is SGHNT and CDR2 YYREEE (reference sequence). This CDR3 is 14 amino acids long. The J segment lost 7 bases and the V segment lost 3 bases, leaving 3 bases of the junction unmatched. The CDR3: CASSWTGGKNEQFF. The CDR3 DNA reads TGTGCCAGCAGCTGGACAGGGGGCAAGAATGAGCAGTTCTTC.

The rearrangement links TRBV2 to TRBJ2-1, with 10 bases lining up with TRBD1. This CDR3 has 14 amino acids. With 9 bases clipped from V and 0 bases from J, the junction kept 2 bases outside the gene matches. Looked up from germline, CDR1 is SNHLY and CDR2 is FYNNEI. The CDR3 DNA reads TGTGCCAGGACAGGGGGCAACTCCTACAATGAGCAGTTCTTC. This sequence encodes CARTGGNSYNEQFF.

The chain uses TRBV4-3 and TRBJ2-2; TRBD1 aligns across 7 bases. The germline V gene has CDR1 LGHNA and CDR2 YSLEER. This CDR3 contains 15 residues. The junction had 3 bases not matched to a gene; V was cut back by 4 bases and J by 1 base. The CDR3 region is CASSPGDRNTGELFF. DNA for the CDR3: TGCGCCAGCAGCCCAGGGGACAGGAACACCGGGGAGCTGTTTTTT.

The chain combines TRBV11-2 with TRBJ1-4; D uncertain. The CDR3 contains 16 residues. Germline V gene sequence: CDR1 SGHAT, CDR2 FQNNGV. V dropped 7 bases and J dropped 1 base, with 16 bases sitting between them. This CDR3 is CASTQPFWGTNEKLFF. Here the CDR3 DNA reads TGTGCCAGCACCCAACCTTTCTGGGGAACTAATGAAAAACTGTTTTTT. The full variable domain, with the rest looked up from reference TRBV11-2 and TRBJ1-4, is EAGVAQSPRYKIIEKRQSVAFWCNPISGHATLYWYQQILGQGPKLLIQFQNNGVVDDSQLPKDRFSAERLKGVDSTLKIQPAKLEDSAVYLCASTQPFWGTNEKLFFGSGTQLSVL.

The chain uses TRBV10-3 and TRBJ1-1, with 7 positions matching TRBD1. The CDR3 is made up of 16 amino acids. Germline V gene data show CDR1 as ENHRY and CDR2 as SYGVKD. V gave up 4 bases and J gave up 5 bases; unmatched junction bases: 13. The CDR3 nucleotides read TGTGCCATCAGTGGGGGGGCCACAACAGGGGAGACTGAAGCTTTCTTT. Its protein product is CAISGGATTGETEAFF.

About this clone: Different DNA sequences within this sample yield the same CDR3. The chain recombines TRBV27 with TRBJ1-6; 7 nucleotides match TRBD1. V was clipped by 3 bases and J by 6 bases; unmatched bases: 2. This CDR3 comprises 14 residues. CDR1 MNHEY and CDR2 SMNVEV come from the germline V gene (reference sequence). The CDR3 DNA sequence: TGTGCCAGCAGTTTGGGACAGATTAATTCACCCCTCCACTTT. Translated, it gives CASSLGQINSPLHF.

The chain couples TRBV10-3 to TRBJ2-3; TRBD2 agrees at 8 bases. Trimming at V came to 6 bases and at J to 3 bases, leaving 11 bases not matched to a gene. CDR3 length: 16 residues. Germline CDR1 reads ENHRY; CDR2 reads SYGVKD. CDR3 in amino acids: CAISQEVAGRTDTQYF. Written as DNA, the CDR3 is TGTGCCATCAGCCAGGAGGTAGCGGGGAGAACAGATACGCAGTATTTT.

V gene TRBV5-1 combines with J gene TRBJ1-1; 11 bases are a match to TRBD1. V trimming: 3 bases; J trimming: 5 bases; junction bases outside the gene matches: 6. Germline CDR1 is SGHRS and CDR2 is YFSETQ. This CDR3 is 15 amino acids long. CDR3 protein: CASSSGQGARTEAFF. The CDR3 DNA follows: TGCGCCAGCAGCTCCGGACAGGGGGCTCGGACTGAAGCTTTCTTT.

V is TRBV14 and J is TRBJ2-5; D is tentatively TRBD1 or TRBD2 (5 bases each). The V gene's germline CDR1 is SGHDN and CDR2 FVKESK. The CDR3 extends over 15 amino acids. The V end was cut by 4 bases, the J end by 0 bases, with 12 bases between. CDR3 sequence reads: CASSPGTLYQETQYF. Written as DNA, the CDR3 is TGTGCCAGCAGCCCGGGGACCCTTTACCAAGAGACCCAGTACTTC. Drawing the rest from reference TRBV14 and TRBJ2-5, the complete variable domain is EAGVTQFPSHSVIEKGQTVTLRCDPISGHDNLYWYRRVMGKEIKFLLHFVKESKQDESGMPNNRFLAERTGGTYSTLKVQPAELEDSGVYFCASSPGTLYQETQYFGPGTRLLVL.

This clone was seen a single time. In DNA form, the CDR3 reads TGTGCCAGCAGCCCCTACAGGGGCGTAGGGAATTCACCCCTCCACTTT. Its translation is CASSPYRGVGNSPLHF. V is TRBV7-9 and J is TRBJ1-6, with TRBD1 identical over 7 bases. V was clipped by 5 bases and J by 7 bases; unmatched bases: 11. The CDR3 is 16 residues long. From germline, CDR1 is SEHNR and CDR2 FQNEAQ (reference sequence). Full variable domain (outside the CDR3, taken from reference TRBV7-9 and TRBJ1-6): DTGVSQNPRHKITKRGQNVTFRCDPISEHNRLYWYRQTLGQGPEFLTYFQNEAQLEKSRLLSDRFSAERPKGSFSTLEIQRTEQGDSAMYLCASSPYRGVGNSPLHFGNGTRLTVT.

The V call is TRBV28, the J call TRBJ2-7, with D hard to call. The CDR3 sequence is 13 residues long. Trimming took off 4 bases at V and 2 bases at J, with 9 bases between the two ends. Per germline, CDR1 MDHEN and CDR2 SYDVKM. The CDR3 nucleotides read TGTGCCAGCAGTTCCACGCCTACCTACGAGCAGTACGTC. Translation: CASSSTPTYEQYV.

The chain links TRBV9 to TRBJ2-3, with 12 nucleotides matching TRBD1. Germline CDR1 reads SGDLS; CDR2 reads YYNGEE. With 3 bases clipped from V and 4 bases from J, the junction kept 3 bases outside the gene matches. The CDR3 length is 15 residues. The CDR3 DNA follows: TGTGCCAGCAGCGCCCGGGACAGGGGGCCAGATACGCAGTATTTT. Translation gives CASSARDRGPDTQYF.

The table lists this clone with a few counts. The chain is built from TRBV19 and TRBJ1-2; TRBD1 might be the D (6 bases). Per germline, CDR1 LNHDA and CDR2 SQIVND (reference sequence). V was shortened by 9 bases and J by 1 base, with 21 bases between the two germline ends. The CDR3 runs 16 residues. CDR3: CASRKPGVINNYGYTF. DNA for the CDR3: TGTGCCAGCAGAAAACCAGGGGTGATTAATAACTATGGCTACACCTTC.

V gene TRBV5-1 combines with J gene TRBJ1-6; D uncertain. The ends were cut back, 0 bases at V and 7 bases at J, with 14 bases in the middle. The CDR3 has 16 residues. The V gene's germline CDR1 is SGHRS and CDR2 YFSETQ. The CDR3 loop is CASSLGGNSMNSPLHF. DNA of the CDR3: TGCGCCAGCAGCTTGGGAGGAAACAGCATGAATTCACCCCTCCACTTT.

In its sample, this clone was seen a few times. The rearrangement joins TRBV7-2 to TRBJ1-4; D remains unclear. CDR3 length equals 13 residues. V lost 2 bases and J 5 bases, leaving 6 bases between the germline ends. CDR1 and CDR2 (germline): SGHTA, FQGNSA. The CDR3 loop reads CASSLQLNEKLFF. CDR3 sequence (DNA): TGTGCCAGCAGCTTACAGCTAAATGAAAAACTGTTTTTT.

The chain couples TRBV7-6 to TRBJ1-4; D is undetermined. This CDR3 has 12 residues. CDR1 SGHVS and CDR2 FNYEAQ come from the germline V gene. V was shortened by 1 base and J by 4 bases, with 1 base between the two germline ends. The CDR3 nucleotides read TGTGCCAGCAGCTTAGATAATGAAAAACTGTTTTTT. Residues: CASSLDNEKLFF.

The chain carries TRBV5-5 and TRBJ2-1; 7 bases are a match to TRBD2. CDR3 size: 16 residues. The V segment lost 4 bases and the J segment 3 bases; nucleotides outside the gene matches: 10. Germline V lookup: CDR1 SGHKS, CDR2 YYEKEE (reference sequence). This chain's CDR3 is CASSVKRGGLYNEQFF. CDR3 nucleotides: TGTGCCAGCAGCGTAAAGCGGGGCGGGCTCTACAATGAGCAGTTCTTC.

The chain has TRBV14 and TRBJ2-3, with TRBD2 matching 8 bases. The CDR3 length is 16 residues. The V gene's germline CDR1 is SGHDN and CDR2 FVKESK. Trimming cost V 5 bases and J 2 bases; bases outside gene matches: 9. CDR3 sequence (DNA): TGTGCCAGCAGCGAACTTAGCGGGACGAACACAGATACGCAGTATTTT. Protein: CASSELSGTNTDTQYF.

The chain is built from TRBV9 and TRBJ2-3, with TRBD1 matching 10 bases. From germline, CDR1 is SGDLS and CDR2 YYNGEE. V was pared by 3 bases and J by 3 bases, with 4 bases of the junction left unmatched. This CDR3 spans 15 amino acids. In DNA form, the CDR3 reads TGTGCCAGCAGCGCGACAGGGGGCTGGACAGATACGCAGTATTTT. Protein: CASSATGGWTDTQYF.

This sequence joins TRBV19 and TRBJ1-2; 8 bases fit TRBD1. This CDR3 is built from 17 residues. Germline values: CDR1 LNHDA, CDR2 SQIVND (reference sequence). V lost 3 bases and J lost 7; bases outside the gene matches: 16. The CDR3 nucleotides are TGTGCCAGTAGTATCCGCGCCTTGACAGGGGCTGAGGGTGGCTACACCTTC. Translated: CASSIRALTGAEGGYTF.